These 30 T cell receptor beta chains came from one sample sequenced in a study of T cell clonality in common variable immunodeficiency. Sequencing was performed with immunoSEQ multiplex PCR; in TCRdb, only in-frame clones are kept and a portion is missing. The counts give around 45,000 clones, none of them seen only once; around 9.3% is held by the top ten. The sequenced material came from peripheral blood mononuclear cells. The source is a person between 18 and 75 years old in good health.

This clone was recorded many times. The CDR3 end lies 3 residues beyond the end of the read and is filled in from the germline J gene. This chain links TRBV7-3 with TRBJ1-2, with D possibly TRBD1 on 5 matching bases. The germline V gene encodes CDR1 SGHTA and CDR2 FQGTGA. This CDR3 contains 14 residues. Trimming pared 1 base from V and 6 bases from J, leaving 12 bases between. The sequenced CDR3 bases are TGTGCCAGCAGCTTAAGTTCAGGGCACCATGGC. This codes for CASSLSSGHHG. The CDR3 as a whole reads CASSLSSGHHGYTF.

This CDR3 is CASSKGARRFGEQYF. Incomplete CDR3 DNA: TGTGCCAGCTCAAAGGGGGCACGACGTTTTGGCGAG. The J gene is TRBJ2-7, the V gene TRBV11-3, with 7 nucleotides matching TRBD1. The missing CDR3 end, 3 residues past where the read stops, is filled in from the germline J gene. The germline CDR1 and CDR2 sequences are SGHNT and YENEEA. The CDR3 length is 15 residues. The trim removed 8 bases at V and 6 bases at J, leaving 16 bases unmatched.

CDR3 DNA, as far as it was read: TGTGCCAGCAGTGAAGTGCAGGGTAGTAGGTACGAG. Its translation is CASSEVQGSRYE. The whole CDR3 protein is CASSEVQGSRYEQYF. V and J are TRBV6-1 and TRBJ2-7, with TRBD1 as a possible D gene (5 bases). The read ends 3 residues early relative to the CDR3; the germline J gene fills the gap. The ends were cut back, 1 base at V and 4 bases at J, with 14 bases in the middle. CDR1 and CDR2 from the germline V gene are MNHNS and SASEGT. There are 15 residues in the CDR3.

This clone was seen at least ten times. Coverage ceases 3 residues before the CDR3 finishes, and the germline J gene fills in the end. The chain recombines TRBV5-1 with TRBJ2-3; 8 bases line up with TRBD1. The V and J ends lost 0 bases and 2 bases, in that order; junction bases with no gene match: 2. From germline, CDR1 is SGHRS and CDR2 YFSETQ. The CDR3 is 15 residues long. The CDR3 sequence is CASSLGTGNTDTQYF. The part of the CDR3 DNA that was read is TGCGCCAGCAGCTTGGGGACAGGGAACACAGATACG.

This clone has at least ten counts. CDR3 bases read: TGTGCCAGCAGCGCTACCGCCGGTGCGACTTATCAGCCC. It codes for CASSATAGATYQP. The entire CDR3 is CASSATAGATYQPQHF. This sequence joins TRBV7-8 and TRBJ1-5; D call uncertain. The read stops 3 residues short of the end of the CDR3; the missing end is completed from the germline J gene. Germline V CDR1 and CDR2: SGHVS, FQNEAQ. The CDR3 loop spans 16 amino acids. V lost 5 bases, J lost 5 bases, and 19 bases lay in between.

This clone was found many times. The read ends 3 residues before the CDR3 terminus; that terminus is restored from the germline J gene. The chain couples TRBV19 to TRBJ1-2; 7 nucleotides align to TRBD1. Germline assignment: CDR1 LNHDA and CDR2 SQIVND (reference sequence). The trim removed 4 bases at V and 4 bases at J, leaving 9 bases unmatched. This CDR3 is built from 15 residues. CDR3 DNA, as far as it was read: TGTGCCAGTAGTACGACCCGGGACAGAGTCTATGGC. It specifies CASSTTRDRVYG. The whole CDR3 protein is CASSTTRDRVYGYTF. Looking up the rest from reference TRBV19 and TRBJ1-2 gives the full variable domain: DGGITQSPKYLFRKEGQNVTLSCEQNLNHDAMYWYRQDPGQGLRLIYYSQIVNDFQKGDIAEGYSVSREKKESFPLTVTSAQKNPTAFYLCASSTTRDRVYGYTFGSGTRLTVV.

In its sample, this clone was seen many times. The read terminates 3 residues ahead of where the CDR3 ends, so the germline J gene completes it. The chain combines TRBV4-1 with TRBJ2-7, with D perhaps TRBD1 (6 bases). Germline CDR1 reads MGHRA; CDR2 reads YSYEKL. This CDR3 contains 18 residues. V was trimmed by 2 bases and J by 2 bases, leaving 22 bases between them. The sequenced part of the CDR3 DNA is TGCGCCAGCAGCCAAAAAGGCGCCGGACAGATTCCTCCCTACGAG. This translates into CASSQKGAGQIPPYE. The complete CDR3 sequence is CASSQKGAGQIPPYEQYF.

This clone was counted at least ten times. The CDR3 goes on 3 residues after the read ends, and that part is filled in from the germline J gene. V is TRBV6-1 and J is TRBJ1-5; the D gene is possibly TRBD1 (5 bases). Germline V lookup: CDR1 MNHNS, CDR2 SASEGT. Deletions cut 2 bases from V and 3 bases from J, with 8 bases between. This CDR3 spans 14 amino acids. CDR3 region: CASSERGPNQPQHF. CDR3 bases read: TGTGCCAGCAGTGAAAGGGGTCCCAATCAGCCC.

This clone showed up many times. The read halts 3 residues ahead of the CDR3 end, with the missing end drawn from the germline J gene. V usage is TRBV5-1 and J usage is TRBJ2-6, with 7 bases aligning to TRBD2. CDR1 and CDR2 from the germline V gene are SGHRS and YFSETQ. V lost 7 bases and J lost 0; bases outside the gene matches: 7. The CDR3 sequence is 16 residues long. CDR3 loop: CASSQRGTSGANVLTF. CDR3 bases read: TGCGCCAGCTCCCAGCGGGGTACCTCTGGGGCCAACGTC.

This clone was detected ten times or more. The read ends 3 residues early relative to the CDR3; the germline J gene fills the gap. This chain links TRBV13 with TRBJ1-2; D call uncertain. CDR1 PRHDT and CDR2 FYEKMQ come from the germline V gene (reference sequence). The V end lost 4 bases, the J end lost 6 bases, and 12 bases lay between the germline ends. CDR3 length: 13 amino acids. CDR3 DNA (partial): TGTGCCAGCAGCTACCAGAGGTCGAATGGC. Translated: CASSYQRSNG. In full, the CDR3 reads CASSYQRSNGYTF.

This clone has at least ten counts. The CDR3 extends 3 residues past the end of the read, so its final part is completed from the germline J gene. This sequence joins TRBV7-8 and TRBJ1-6; no reliable D call. Trimming stripped 3 bases from V and 0 bases from J, with 6 bases between. In germline, CDR1 is SGHVS, CDR2 FQNEAQ. The CDR3 consists of 15 residues. The CDR3 region is CASSFSSSYNSPLHF. Incomplete CDR3 DNA: TGTGCCAGCAGCTTCTCCAGCTCCTATAATTCACCC.

The table lists this clone with many counts. The missing CDR3 end, 3 residues past where the read stops, is filled in from the germline J gene. The chain links TRBV7-6 to TRBJ2-2, with 9 bases aligning to TRBD2. J was trimmed by 4 bases and V by 5 bases; bases with no gene match: 2. This CDR3 contains 14 residues. In germline, CDR1 is SGHVS, CDR2 FNYEAQ. CDR3: CASSPREGTGELFF. The CDR3 bases that were read are TGTGCCAGCAGCCCGCGGGAGGGCACCGGGGAG. Filled out from reference TRBV7-6 and TRBJ2-2, the complete variable domain reads GAGVSQSPRYKVTKRGQDVALRCDPISGHVSLYWYRQALGQGPEFLTYFNYEAQQDKSGLPNDRFSAERPEGSISTLTIQRTEQRDSAMYRCASSPREGTGELFFGEGSRLTVL.

This clone was seen ten or more times. Mismatch with germline at one junction end may stem from a read error. Read data end 3 residues before the CDR3 end; the end is taken from the germline J gene. The chain recombines TRBV30 with TRBJ1-1, with 7 bases matching TRBD1. CDR1 and CDR2 (germline): GTSNPN, SVGIG (reference sequence). The length of the CDR3 is 13 residues. The covered CDR3 bases are TGTGCCTGGAGCCTAAAGGGGGCTACTGGA. Its protein product is CAWSLKGATG. The full CDR3 reads CAWSLKGATGAFF.

This clone was counted ten times or more. The read terminates 3 residues ahead of where the CDR3 ends, so the germline J gene completes it. Other DNA sequences from this sample encode an identical CDR3 as well. This chain links TRBV5-1 with TRBJ2-3; the D is unclear. This CDR3 has 13 residues. The V end lost 0 bases, the J end lost 2 bases, and 4 bases lay between the germline ends. Germline CDR1 and CDR2: SGHRS and YFSETQ. CDR3 sequence: CASSLEVTDTQYF. The covered CDR3 bases are TGCGCCAGCAGCTTGGAGGTCACAGATACG.

This clone was detected ten times or more. The read gets to within 3 residues of the CDR3 end, and the germline J gene fills in the rest. The chain combines TRBV7-2 with TRBJ2-1; TRBD2 is a possible D gene (5 bases). Germline assignment: CDR1 SGHTA and CDR2 FQGNSA. Trimming took off 3 bases at V and 2 bases at J, with 11 bases between the two ends. This CDR3 comprises 15 residues. The CDR3 region is CASSFIRGPYNEQFF. The CDR3 DNA, read in part, is TGTGCCAGCAGCTTCATTAGAGGGCCCTACAATGAG.

This clone was observed many times. The covered CDR3 bases are TGCGCCAGCAGCTTACTAGCGAGATCAGATACG. This sequence encodes CASSLLARSDT. The full CDR3 sequence reads CASSLLARSDTQYF. J is TRBJ2-3 and V is TRBV5-1; 7 nucleotides line up with TRBD2. The CDR3 end is not reached by the read, which stops 3 residues before it; the germline J gene fills it in. The CDR3 is 14 amino acids. Trimming at V came to 2 bases and at J to 4 bases, leaving 4 bases not matched to a gene. Germline CDR1 reads SGHRS; CDR2 reads YFSETQ.

This clone was seen ten or more times. The read gets to within 3 residues of the CDR3 end, and the germline J gene fills in the rest. The chain links TRBV19 to TRBJ2-2, with 10 bases matching TRBD2. The CDR3 contains 20 residues. V shed 6 bases and J 5 bases; nucleotides not matched to a gene: 21. Germline V gives CDR1 LNHDA, CDR2 SQIVND (reference sequence). CDR3 bases read: TGTGCCAGTAGCTGGTGGGGCTGGGAGCGGGAGGGCCTTGTTACCGGGGAG. Protein sequence: CASSWWGWEREGLVTGE. The full CDR3 sequence reads CASSWWGWEREGLVTGELFF.

This clone was recorded many times. The read halts 3 residues ahead of the CDR3 end, with the missing end drawn from the germline J gene. The V and J genes are TRBV12-3 or TRBV12-4 and TRBJ1-1, with unresolved D. There are 13 residues in the CDR3. The CDR3 DNA, read in part, is TGTGCCAGCAGTTTGCCGGAGAGGGCAGAA. Encoded protein: CASSLPERAE. The full CDR3 is CASSLPERAEAFF.

This clone appeared many times. The read falls 3 residues short of the CDR3 end, and the missing part is taken from the germline J gene. V usage is TRBV28 and J usage is TRBJ1-1; the D is unclear. The CDR3 is 10 residues long. Trimming shortened V by 8 bases and J by 1 base, and 2 bases separated the two germline ends. The V gene's germline CDR1 is MDHEN and CDR2 SYDVKM. The sequenced part of the CDR3 DNA is TGTGCCAGCCAGAACACTGAA. Amino acid sequence: CASQNTE. The whole CDR3 reads CASQNTEAFF.

This clone was seen many times. Read sequence stops 3 residues before the CDR3 end, and the germline J gene provides the missing end. The genes are TRBV5-1 and TRBJ2-7; 7 bases line up with TRBD1. Trimming at V came to 3 bases and at J to 1 base, leaving 4 bases not matched to a gene. The CDR3 covers 14 residues. Germline V CDR1 and CDR2: SGHRS, YFSETQ. Incomplete CDR3 DNA: TGCGCCAGCAGCTCCTTGACAGGGTCCTACGAG. Protein sequence: CASSSLTGSYE. The CDR3, in full, reads CASSSLTGSYEQYF.

The table lists this clone with many counts. CDR3 residues: CASRSQSGRWNNEQFF. The CDR3 bases that were read are TGTGCCAGCAGATCCCAAAGCGGGCGTTGGAACAATGAG. This chain joins TRBV28 and TRBJ2-1, with D perhaps matching TRBD2 (6 bases). The CDR3 end lies 3 residues beyond the end of the read and is filled in from the germline J gene. Per germline, CDR1 MDHEN and CDR2 SYDVKM. V lost 6 bases, J lost 5 bases, and 20 bases lay in between. The CDR3 contains 16 residues.

For this clone: Read coverage stops 3 residues before the CDR3 terminus; the germline J gene supplies the remainder. This chain uses TRBV13 with TRBJ2-1, with 12 bases fitting TRBD2. CDR3 length: 17 amino acids. CDR1 and CDR2 (germline): PRHDT, FYEKMQ (reference sequence). With V trimmed by 4 bases and J by 4 bases, 8 bases remained unmatched. The CDR3: CASSSSQTSGSYNEQFF. CDR3 DNA, as far as it was read: TGTGCCAGCAGCTCCTCACAGACTAGCGGGAGTTACAATGAG.

Ten or more counts support this clone. Coverage ceases 3 residues before the CDR3 finishes, and the germline J gene fills in the end. V usage is TRBV23-1 and J usage is TRBJ2-7; TRBD2 agrees at 10 bases. TRBV23-1 is filed as an ORF, its function uncertain. V trimming: 0 bases; J trimming: 4 bases; junction bases outside the gene matches: 6. This CDR3 is 16 amino acids long. CDR3 bases read: TGCGCCAGCAGTCAATCTGCGCTAGCGGGAGAGTACGAG. It encodes CASSQSALAGEYE. The CDR3 in its entirety is CASSQSALAGEYEQYF.

This clone occurred many times. Coverage ceases 3 residues before the CDR3 finishes, and the germline J gene fills in the end. The V gene is TRBV6-1, the J gene TRBJ1-1, with 9 bases aligning to TRBD1. Germline V gene data show CDR1 as MNHNS and CDR2 as SASEGT. The CDR3 runs to 14 residues. CDR3 protein: CASSAWDREAEAFF. The part of the CDR3 DNA that was read is TGTGCCAGCAGTGCCTGGGACAGGGAAGCCGAA.

There are many counts of this clone. The CDR3 loop is CASSLRQAVQETQYF. The CDR3 bases that were read are TGTGCCAGCAGCTTGCGACAGGCTGTTCAAGAGACC. The rearrangement uses TRBV5-4 and TRBJ2-5; tentatively, D is TRBD1 (6 bases). Coverage ceases 3 residues before the CDR3 finishes, and the germline J gene fills in the end. This CDR3 is built from 15 residues. Germline V gives CDR1 SGHNT, CDR2 YYREEE (reference sequence). Between the trimmed V and J ends, which lost 1 base and 2 bases, there was a span of 12 bases.

This clone was detected many times. The read ends 3 residues early relative to the CDR3; the germline J gene fills the gap. The chain has TRBV20-1 and TRBJ1-1; 7 nucleotides match TRBD1. The junction had 7 bases not matched to a gene; V was cut back by 0 bases and J by 3 bases. The CDR3 extends over 15 amino acids. The germline V gene encodes CDR1 DFQATT and CDR2 SNEGSKA (reference sequence). The sequenced part of the CDR3 DNA is TGCAGTGCTAGAGATCCCAGGGGGTCCTACACTGAA. The encoded protein is CSARDPRGSYTE. Given in full, the CDR3 is CSARDPRGSYTEAFF.

Remarks on this clone: The CDR3 end falls 3 residues outside the read, so it is completed with the germline J gene. The J gene is TRBJ2-4, the V gene TRBV6-2 or TRBV6-3; 12 bases agree with TRBD1. Germline values: CDR1 MNHEY, CDR2 SVGEGT. The CDR3 has 14 residues. Incomplete CDR3 DNA: TGTGCCAGCAGCCGGGACAGGGGGCTGGGTGGT. The encoded protein is CASSRDRGLGG. The whole CDR3 region reads CASSRDRGLGGQYF.

This clone has only a few counts. The junction does not match germline at one end; this may be a read error. The sequence runs out 3 residues before the end of the CDR3; the remainder is reconstructed from the germline J gene. The chain carries TRBV5-1 and TRBJ1-3; 8 nucleotides line up with TRBD1. The CDR3 contains 12 residues. Germline lookup yields CDR1 SGHRS and CDR2 YFSETQ. The part of the CDR3 DNA that was read is TGCGCCAACAGCTTACAGGGGGACACC. Protein: CANSLQGDT. The full-length CDR3 reads as CANSLQGDTIYF.

This clone was found many times. The CDR3 end lies 3 residues beyond the end of the read and is filled in from the germline J gene. This sequence joins TRBV7-2 and TRBJ2-1; TRBD1 is a possible D gene (6 bases). Trimming removed 6 bases from V and 8 bases from J, with 14 bases in between. CDR3 size: 13 residues. CDR1 and CDR2 (germline): SGHTA, FQGNSA. Incomplete CDR3 DNA: TGTGCCAGCAGGGGGGCCGGGGTGGATGAG. Translation gives CASRGAGVDE. The whole CDR3 region reads CASRGAGVDEQFF.

This clone came up a few times. The sequence runs out 3 residues before the end of the CDR3; the remainder is reconstructed from the germline J gene. This chain links TRBV2 with TRBJ2-2, with TRBD2 identical over 9 bases. This CDR3 is built from 16 residues. V lost 4 bases to trimming and J lost 0 bases; unmatched junction nucleotides: 3. The germline V gene has CDR1 SNHLY and CDR2 FYNNEI. CDR3 loop: CASSGEREANTGELFF. Partial CDR3 DNA: TGTGCCAGCAGTGGAGAGCGGGAGGCGAACACCGGGGAG.